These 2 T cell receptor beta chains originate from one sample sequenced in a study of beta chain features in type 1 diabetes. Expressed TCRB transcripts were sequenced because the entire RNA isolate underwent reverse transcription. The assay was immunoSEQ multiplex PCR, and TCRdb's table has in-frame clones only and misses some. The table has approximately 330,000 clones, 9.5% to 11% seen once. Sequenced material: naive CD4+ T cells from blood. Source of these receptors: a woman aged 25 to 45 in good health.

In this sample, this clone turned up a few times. The CDR3 DNA sequence: TGTGCCTGGAATCTAGCTCAGCCTTACAATGAGCAGTTCTTC. This codes for CAWNLAQPYNEQFF. This chain links TRBV30 with TRBJ2-1, with D maybe TRBD2 (5 bases). This CDR3 comprises 14 residues. The V gene's germline CDR1 is GTSNPN and CDR2 SVGIG (reference sequence). Deletions cut 4 bases from V and 4 bases from J, with 14 bases between.

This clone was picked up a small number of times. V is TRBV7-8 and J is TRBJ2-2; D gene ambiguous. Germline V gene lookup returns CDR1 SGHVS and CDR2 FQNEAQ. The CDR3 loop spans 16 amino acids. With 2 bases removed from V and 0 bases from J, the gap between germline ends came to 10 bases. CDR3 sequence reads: CASSLLPSANTGELFF. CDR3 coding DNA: TGTGCCAGCAGCTTACTTCCATCGGCGAACACCGGGGAGCTGTTTTTT.